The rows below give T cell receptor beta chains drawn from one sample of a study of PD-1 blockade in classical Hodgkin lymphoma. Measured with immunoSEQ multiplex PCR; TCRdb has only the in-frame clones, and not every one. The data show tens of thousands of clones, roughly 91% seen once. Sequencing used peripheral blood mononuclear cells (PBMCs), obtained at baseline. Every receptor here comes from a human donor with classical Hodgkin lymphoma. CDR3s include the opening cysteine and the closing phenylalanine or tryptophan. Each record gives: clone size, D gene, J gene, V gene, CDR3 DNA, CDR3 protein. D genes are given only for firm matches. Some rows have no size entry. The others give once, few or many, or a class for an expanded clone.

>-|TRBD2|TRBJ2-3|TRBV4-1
TGCGCCAGCAGCGGCCACTCTAGCGGGGGGACCACTAGCACAGATACGCAGTATTTT
CASSGHSSGGTTSTDTQYF
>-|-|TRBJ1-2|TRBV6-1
TGTGCCAGCAGTGAATCAGTAGGGCAGCACTATGGCTACACCTTC
CASSESVGQHYGYTF
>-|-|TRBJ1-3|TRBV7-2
TGTGCCAGCAGCTTAGGAAACACCATATATTTT
CASSLGNTIYF
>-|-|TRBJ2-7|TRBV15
TGTGCCACCAGCGTCGCAGGGGTGGCCGAGCAGTACTTC
CATSVAGVAEQYF
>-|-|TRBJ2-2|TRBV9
TGTGCCAGCAGCGTAGGGGTGAACACCGGGGAGCTGTTTTTT
CASSVGVNTGELFF
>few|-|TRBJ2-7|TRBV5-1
TGCGCCAGCCGCAGGGGGGCGGCGACCTACGAGCAGTACTTC
CASRRGAATYEQYF
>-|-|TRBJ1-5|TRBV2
TGTGCCAGCAATCCAGGGGATCAGCCCCAGCATTTT
CASNPGDQPQHF
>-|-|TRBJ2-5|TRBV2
TGTGCCAGCAGTGATGGGGGGCGTTCAGAGACCCAGTACTTC
CASSDGGRSETQYF
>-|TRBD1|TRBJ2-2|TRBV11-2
TGTGCCAGCAGCTACGACAGGGGGCGTAATACGAACACCGGGGAGCTGTTTTTT
CASSYDRGRNTNTGELFF
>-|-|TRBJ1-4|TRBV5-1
TGCGCCAGCAGCTTGCCATATATAGGGGCTAATGAAAAACTGTTTTTT
CASSLPYIGANEKLFF
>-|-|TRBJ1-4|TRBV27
TGTGCCAGCAGTTCAACTAATGAAAAACTGTTTTTT
CASSSTNEKLFF
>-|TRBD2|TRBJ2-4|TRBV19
TGTGCCAGTAGTATAGATCCTCCGGGACTAGCGGTCGGATTAAACATTCAGTACTTC
CASSIDPPGLAVGLNIQYF
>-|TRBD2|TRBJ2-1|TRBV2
TGTGCCAGCATCCCCACTAGCGGGCTCTACAATGAGCAGTTCTTC
CASIPTSGLYNEQFF
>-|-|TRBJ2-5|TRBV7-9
TGTGCCAGCAGCCCGGAAAGGTCCAGGGGAAGAAGACGAGAGACCCAGTACTTC
CASSPERSRGRRRETQYF
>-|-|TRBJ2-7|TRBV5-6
TGTGCCAGCAGCTTGGTACAGTTACTAAACTACGAGCAGTACTTC
CASSLVQLLNYEQYF
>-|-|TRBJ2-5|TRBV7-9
TGTGCCAGCAGCTCGCGACTAGATTCAGAGACCCAGTACTTC
CASSSRLDSETQYF
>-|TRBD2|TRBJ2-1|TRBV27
TGTGCCAGCAGTTTAGGGTCTAGCGGGGGAAATGAGCAGTTCTTC
CASSLGSSGGNEQFF
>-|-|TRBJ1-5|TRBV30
TGTGCCTGGAGAGCGGGTAGCAATCAGCCCCAGCATTTT
CAWRAGSNQPQHF
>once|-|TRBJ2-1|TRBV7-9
TGTGCCAGCAGCTTACTCAGCAATGAGCAGTTCTTC
CASSLLSNEQFF
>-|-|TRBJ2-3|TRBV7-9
TGTGCCAGCAGCTTAGTTGGAGCGGAGATCACAGATACGCAGTATTTT
CASSLVGAEITDTQYF
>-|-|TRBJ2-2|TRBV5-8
TGTGCCAGCAGCTTGGTACGTGGGGAGCTGTTTTTT
CASSLVRGELFF
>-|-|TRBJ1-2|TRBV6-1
TGTGCCAGCAAATTAACCTGGGGGGAAGACTATGGCTACACCTTC
CASKLTWGEDYGYTF
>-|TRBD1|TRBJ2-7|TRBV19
TGTGCCAGTACTCTTCGGGGACAGGGTAGTTACGAGCAGTACTTC
CASTLRGQGSYEQYF
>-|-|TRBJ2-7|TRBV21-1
TGTGCCAGCGGAACAGGGGGCGGCCGGAACGAGCAGTACTTC
CASGTGGGRNEQYF
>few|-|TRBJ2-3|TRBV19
TGTGCCAGTAGTATAGCAGGGGGCACAGATACGCAGTATTTT
CASSIAGGTDTQYF
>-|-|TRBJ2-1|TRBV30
TGTGCCTGGAGCGCTGGGATAGTGCAGTTCTTC
CAWSAGIVQFF
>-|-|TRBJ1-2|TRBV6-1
TGTGCCAGCAGTGAACACATGGGGGGCGGCGGAGGCTACACCTTC
CASSEHMGGGGGYTF
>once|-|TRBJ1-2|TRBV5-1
TGCGCCAGCAGCTTAGCAGGGGATTCCGGCTACACCTTC
CASSLAGDSGYTF
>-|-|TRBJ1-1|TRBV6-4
TGTGCCAGCAGTGACTCATGGGGCACTGAAGCTTTCTTT
CASSDSWGTEAFF
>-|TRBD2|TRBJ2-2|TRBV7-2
TGTGCCAGCACCCCCATGAGCGGGAGTCTTACCGGGGAGCTGTTTTTT
CASTPMSGSLTGELFF
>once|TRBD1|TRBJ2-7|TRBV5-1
TGCGCCAGCAGCTTGATGACAGGGAGCACCTACGAGCAGTACTTC
CASSLMTGSTYEQYF
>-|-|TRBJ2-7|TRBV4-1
TGCGCCAGCAGCCAAGAGGTAGGCACCCCGGGACCAACCTACGAGCAGTACTTC
CASSQEVGTPGPTYEQYF
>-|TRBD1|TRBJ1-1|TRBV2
TGTGCCAGCAACCTTCCAGGGGGCCTCTGGGCTTTCTTT
CASNLPGGLWAFF
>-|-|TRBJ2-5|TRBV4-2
TGTGCCAGCAGCCAGGTTAGCCTTCCCGGGGAGACCCAGTACTTC
CASSQVSLPGETQYF
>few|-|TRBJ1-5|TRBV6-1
TGTGCCAGCAGTGAGACAGTTAGCAATCAGCCCCAGCATTTT
CASSETVSNQPQHF
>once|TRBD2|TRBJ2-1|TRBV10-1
TGCGCCATTTTAAGAGCGGGAGGGCCCTTCGATGAGCAGTTCTTC
CAILRAGGPFDEQFF
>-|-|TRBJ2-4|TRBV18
TGTGCCAGCTCACCTGGGGGTGTGGGAACCAAAAACATTCAGTACTTC
CASSPGGVGTKNIQYF
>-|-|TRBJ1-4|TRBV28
TGTGCCAGCAGTGAATTACCGAGTAATGAAAAACTGTTTTTT
CASSELPSNEKLFF
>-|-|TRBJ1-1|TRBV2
TGTGCCAGCAGTACAGGCACTGAAGCTTTCTTT
CASSTGTEAFF
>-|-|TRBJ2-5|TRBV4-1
TGCGCCAGCAGCCAAGAGGAGGCAGGTCAAGAGACCCAGTACTTC
CASSQEEAGQETQYF
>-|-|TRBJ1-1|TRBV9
TGTGCCAGCAGCCTACTCGGGGGCACTGAAGCTTTCTTT
CASSLLGGTEAFF
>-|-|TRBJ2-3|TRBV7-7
TGTGCCAGCAGCCAGGGAGGCGGAAGTACAGATACGCAGTATTTT
CASSQGGGSTDTQYF
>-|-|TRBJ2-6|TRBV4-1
TGCGCCAGCAGCCTCGGATCAGGGTCGGATGGGGCCAACGTCCTGACTTTC
CASSLGSGSDGANVLTF
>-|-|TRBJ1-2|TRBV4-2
TGTGCCAGCAGCCAAGTAAACAAGGCCCTTGGCTACACCTTC
CASSQVNKALGYTF
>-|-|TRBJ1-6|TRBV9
TGTGCCAGCAGCACCATCTACAGGGATTCACCCCTCCACTTT
CASSTIYRDSPLHF
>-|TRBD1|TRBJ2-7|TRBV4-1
TGCGCCAGCAGCCAACCCTCGACAGGGACCGAGCAGTACTTC
CASSQPSTGTEQYF
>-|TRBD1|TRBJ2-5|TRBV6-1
TGTGCCAGCAGGGACAGGGGAAGGGAGACCCAGTACTTC
CASRDRGRETQYF
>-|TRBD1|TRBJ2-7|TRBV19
TGTGCCAGTAGTAGGGGGACAGGGGCCGTCTACGAGCAGTACTTC
CASSRGTGAVYEQYF
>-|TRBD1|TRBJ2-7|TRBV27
TGTGCCAGCAGTCCGCCCACCGGGACAGGTTGGGGCTACGAGCAGTACTTC
CASSPPTGTGWGYEQYF